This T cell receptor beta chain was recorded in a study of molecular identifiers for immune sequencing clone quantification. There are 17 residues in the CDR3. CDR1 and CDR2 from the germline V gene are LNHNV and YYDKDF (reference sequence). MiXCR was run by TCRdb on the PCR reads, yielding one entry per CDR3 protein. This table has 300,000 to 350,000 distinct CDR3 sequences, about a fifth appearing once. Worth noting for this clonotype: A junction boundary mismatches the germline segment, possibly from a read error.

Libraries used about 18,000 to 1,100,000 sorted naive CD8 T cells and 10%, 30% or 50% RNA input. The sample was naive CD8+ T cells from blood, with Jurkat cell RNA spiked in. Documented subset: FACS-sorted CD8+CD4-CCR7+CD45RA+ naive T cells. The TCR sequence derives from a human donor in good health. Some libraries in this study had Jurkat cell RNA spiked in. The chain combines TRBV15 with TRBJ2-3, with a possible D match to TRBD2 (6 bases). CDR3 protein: CATSSSSGLLYTGTQYF. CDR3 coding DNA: TGTGCCACCAGCAGCTCTTCGGGACTCCTGTACACAGGTACGCAGTATTTT.